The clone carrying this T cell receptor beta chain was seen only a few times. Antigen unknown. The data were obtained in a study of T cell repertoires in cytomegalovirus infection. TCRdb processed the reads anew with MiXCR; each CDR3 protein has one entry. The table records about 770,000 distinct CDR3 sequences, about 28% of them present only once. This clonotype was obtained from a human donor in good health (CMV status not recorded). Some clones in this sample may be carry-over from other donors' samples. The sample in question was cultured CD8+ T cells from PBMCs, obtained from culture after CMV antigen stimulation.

The CDR3 protein is CASRPSSLVDTQYF. The CDR3 DNA follows: TGTGCCAGCAGGCCCTCTAGTCTGGTAGATACGCAGTATTTT. This chain joins TRBV7-6 and TRBJ2-3; D ambiguous. The CDR3 runs to 14 residues. The V gene's germline CDR1 is SGHVS and CDR2 FNYEAQ. Trimming cost V 6 bases and J 5 bases, with 15 bases left between them.